The clone carrying this T cell receptor (beta chain) was counted a single time. The antigen remains undetermined. The CDR3 runs to 12 residues. Germline values: CDR1 SQVTM, CDR2 ANQGSEA. V lost 4 bases, J lost 4 bases, and 8 bases lay in between. This record comes from a study of T cell responses to AZD1222 COVID-19 vaccine. Study-wide findings and caveats: Unmutated regions of variants are reportedly targeted by nearly half of spike-specific TCRs.

Generated by immunoSEQ multiplex PCR, the TCRdb table keeps only in-frame clones and is missing some. The sample lists some 130,000 clones, around 92% seen once, with roughly 3% in the top ten. Some second doses came at about 4 weeks and others at about 12 weeks; these were pooled. The specimen was peripheral blood, collected 28 days after the second AZD1222 dose. The chain carries TRBV29-1 and TRBJ1-3; D uncertain. This clonotype was sampled from an adult who received the AZD1222 COVID-19 vaccine. Here the CDR3 reads CSVGDGGNTIYF. The CDR3 region has the DNA TGCAGCGTTGGGGATGGGGGAAACACCATATATTTT.